These 24 T cell receptor beta chains were sequenced from one sample in a study of tumor-infiltrating lymphocytes in oesophageal squamous cell carcinoma (dated by TCRdb to the mid-2010s). Receptor amplification or capture employed PCR. Instrument used: Illumina HiSeq 2000. The raw public data were reprocessed by TCRdb itself: fastp quality trimming at Q25, MiXCR clonotype calling, in-frame beta chains only. Entries are consolidated by CDR3 protein sequence, retaining the most common genes and DNA. The sample table lists 23,000 or so distinct CDR3 sequences, about 40% of them with a count of one. The ten biggest clones cover approximately 22% of the sample. Sequenced input: esophageal tumor tissue. The receptors originated from a male donor with esophageal squamous cell carcinoma.

In this sample, this clonotype is medium-sized. The chain couples TRBV7-3 to TRBJ2-1; tentatively, D is TRBD2 (6 bases). Germline-derived CDR1 and CDR2 are SGHTA and FQGTGA. The germline V and J ends were trimmed by 2 bases and 5 bases, with 13 bases remaining between them. The CDR3 contains 15 residues. The CDR3 sequence: CASSLSLAWDNEQFF. For the CDR3, the DNA is TGTGCCAGCAGCTTATCTCTAGCGTGGGACAATGAGCAGTTCTTC.

The rearrangement joins TRBV5-6 to TRBJ2-3; TRBD2 aligns across 13 bases. The J segment lost 9 bases and the V segment lost 0 bases, leaving 4 bases of the junction unmatched. The CDR3 length is 15 residues. Germline CDR1 and CDR2: SGHDT and YYEEEE. The CDR3 nucleotides read TGTGCCAGCAGCTTGGAGGGACTAGCGGGAAGCACGCAGTATTTT. Translating gives CASSLEGLAGSTQYF.

The CDR3 DNA follows: TGTGCCAGCAGTTTTCTAGACACTGAGCAGTTCTTC. Its translation: CASSFLDTEQFF. The chain is built from TRBV12-3 or TRBV12-4 and TRBJ2-1; D is undetermined. The V and J ends lost 3 bases and 9 bases respectively, with 9 bases between them. CDR3 size: 12 residues.

This clonotype was seen repeatedly, ten times or more. This chain uses TRBV12-3 or TRBV12-4 with TRBJ2-1; 13 bases map to TRBD2. Trimming took 7 bases from V and 4 from J; bases not matched to a gene: 1. The CDR3 is 14 amino acids. The CDR3 DNA sequence: TGTGCCAGCAAACTAGCGGGGGGGTACAATGAGCAGTTCTTC. Translated: CASKLAGGYNEQFF.

This chain joins TRBV12-3 or TRBV12-4 and TRBJ2-4; 9 bases map to TRBD1. V trimming: 2 bases; J trimming: 0 bases; junction bases outside the gene matches: 11. The CDR3 runs to 19 residues. CDR3 region: CASSLSGQGIPVAKNIQYF. The CDR3 nucleotides are TGTGCCAGCAGTTTATCTGGACAGGGGATCCCTGTAGCCAAAAACATTCAGTACTTC.

The J gene is TRBJ2-3, the V gene TRBV7-9; 8 bases align to TRBD1. The last part of the DNA fits TRBJ2-1 better; the J call may be wrong. This CDR3 contains 15 residues. Looked up from germline, CDR1 is SEHNR and CDR2 is FQNEAQ (reference sequence). The CDR3 protein is CASSSLQGVYNEQFF. The CDR3 coding sequence is TGTGCCAGCAGCTCATTACAGGGGGTGTACAATGAGCAGTTCTTC.

This clonotype was seen only a few times. V and J are TRBV7-6 and TRBJ2-5, with no clear D. The J call is doubtful: the DNA matches TRBJ2-1 better. Germline-derived CDR1 and CDR2 are SGHVS and FNYEAQ. The CDR3 consists of 15 residues. CDR3 sequence reads: CASSLAWGYDNEQFF. CDR3 DNA sequence: TGTGCCAGCAGCTTAGCGTGGGGTTACGACAATGAGCAGTTCTTC.

The chain couples TRBV7-9 to TRBJ2-5; the match to TRBD1 covers 9 bases. From germline, CDR1 is SEHNR and CDR2 FQNEAQ (reference sequence). The CDR3 covers 16 residues. Unmatched junction bases numbered 20, after V lost 5 bases and J lost 13 bases. The CDR3 loop is CASSPWTGEDTGELYF. In DNA form, the CDR3 reads TGTGCCAGCAGCCCGTGGACAGGGGAGGACACCGGGGAGCTGTACTTC.

As concerns this clonotype: It is likely a read error, because the conserved phenylalanine at the end of the CDR3 is missing. The limits of the CDR3 on the DNA are not certain, so only TCRdb's listed CDR3 is given. The chain combines TRBV24-1 with TRBJ1-1. The CDR3 region is 19 residues in length, termini included. Germline lookup yields CDR1 KGHDR and CDR2 SFDVKD. The CDR3 sequence: CAVAEGLAVKTPTSSTSGQ.

This clonotype appeared many times. Given a much more abundant clone one base away, this may be a read error. This CDR3 is CATSDLEISHEQYF. DNA for the CDR3: TGTGCCACCAGTGATTTAGAGATTAGCCATGAGCAGTACTTC. The chain links TRBV24-1 to TRBJ2-5; no firm D call. Trimming took 1 base from V and 11 from J, leaving 16 bases between them. In germline, CDR1 is KGHDR, CDR2 SFDVKD. CDR3 length: 14 amino acids.

This clonotype was seen a handful of times. This rearrangement joins TRBV7-6 to TRBJ2-6; TRBD1 is a possible D gene (5 bases). V lost 2 bases and J 0 bases, leaving 14 bases between the germline ends. CDR3 length equals 18 residues. CDR1 and CDR2 from the germline V gene are SGHVS and FNYEAQ. The CDR3 sequence is CASSLPVGAVSGANVLTF. In nucleotides, the CDR3 is TGTGCCAGCAGCTTACCAGTAGGGGCTGTCTCTGGGGCCAACGTCCTGACTTTC.

Many counts were recorded for this clonotype. Given a much more abundant clone one base away, this may be a read error. The genes are TRBV6-1 and TRBJ2-5; perhaps D is TRBD1 or TRBD2 (6 bases each). The J call may be mistaken, given a closer DNA end match to TRBJ2-1. Germline loops: CDR1 MNHNS, CDR2 SASEGT. This CDR3 contains 12 residues. The CDR3 nucleotides read TGTGCCAGCAGTGAAAGGAGGGGGGAGCAGTTCTTC. As protein: CASSERRGEQFF.

A few counts support this clonotype. The rearrangement links TRBV15 to TRBJ2-3, with a weak D call TRBD2 (5 bases). Trimming left V 3 bases short and J 1 base short, with 11 bases between. CDR1 and CDR2 (germline): LNHNV, YYDKDF (reference sequence). The CDR3 consists of 15 residues. In nucleotides, the CDR3 is TGTGCCACCAGCAGCAGATACGGGGGCACAGATACGCAGTATTTT. Translating gives CATSSRYGGTDTQYF.

The V call is TRBV11-3, the J call TRBJ2-1; D possibly corresponds to TRBD1 (5 bases). The J call may be in error: the DNA end matches TRBJ2-7 better. This CDR3 has 18 residues. Per the germline V gene, CDR1 is SGHNT and CDR2 is YENEEA. CDR3 amino acids: CASSLSIWGETKYNEQYF. CDR3 nucleotide sequence: TGTGCCAGCAGCTTAAGTATTTGGGGCGAAACGAAGTACAATGAGCAGTACTTC.

The V call is TRBV28, the J call TRBJ1-5, with D uncertain. The V and J ends lost 2 bases and 1 base respectively, with 12 bases between them. CDR1 and CDR2 (germline): MDHEN, SYDVKM. This CDR3 has 16 amino acids. CDR3 amino acids: CASSLESLGSNQPQHF. As DNA, the CDR3 is TGTGCCAGCAGTTTAGAATCTTTGGGGAGCAATCAGCCCCAGCATTTT.

This chain uses TRBV12-3 or TRBV12-4 with TRBJ1-1, with a possible D match to TRBD1 (6 bases). V lost 5 bases, J lost 2 bases, and 9 bases lay in between. The CDR3 extends over 13 amino acids. DNA of the CDR3: TGTGCCAGCAGTCCGGACAGCAACACTGAAGCTTTCTTT. Protein product: CASSPDSNTEAFF.

This clonotype was found many times. The genes are TRBV28 and TRBJ1-1; TRBD1 might be the D (5 bases). V gave up 6 bases and J gave up 4 bases, with 18 bases separating them. Germline CDR1 is MDHEN and CDR2 is SYDVKM. The CDR3 loop spans 15 amino acids. This chain's CDR3 is CASSSGRGGSTEAFF. As DNA, the CDR3 is TGTGCCAGCAGCTCCGGACGGGGGGGAAGCACTGAAGCTTTCTTT. Variable domain in full (rest from reference TRBV28 and TRBJ1-1): DVKVTQSSRYLVKRTGEKVFLECVQDMDHENMFWYRQDPGLGLRLIYFSYDVKMKEKGDIPEGYSVSREKKERFSLILESASTNQTSMYLCASSSGRGGSTEAFFGQGTRLTVV.

This clonotype was seen only once. The CDR3 DNA reads as TGTGCCACCAGGCGCGACAGAAGGAACACTGAAGCTTTCTTT. Its protein product is CATRRDRRNTEAFF. The J gene is TRBJ1-1, the V gene TRBV24-1, with D tentatively TRBD1 (5 bases). Between the trimmed V and J ends, which lost 7 bases and 1 base, there was a span of 12 bases. This CDR3 contains 14 residues. Per germline, CDR1 KGHDR and CDR2 SFDVKD.

The chain joins TRBV7-2 to TRBJ2-5; 13 bases agree with TRBD2. CDR1 is SGHTA and CDR2 is FQGNSA in the germline V gene. This CDR3 spans 16 amino acids. Trimming removed 5 bases from V and 2 bases from J; junction bases left unmatched: 5. Written as DNA, the CDR3 is TGTGCCAGCAGCCTCGGACTAGCGGGAGATCAAGAGACCCAGTACTTC. Residues: CASSLGLAGDQETQYF.

In this sample, this clonotype turned up a few times. The missing conserved phenylalanine or tryptophan at the end of this CDR3 makes a read error likely. It is unclear where the CDR3 begins or ends on the DNA, so no DNA is shown, and the CDR3 is as TCRdb lists it. The chain couples TRBV12-3 or TRBV12-4 to TRBJ2-7; the table's D call, TRBD1, has no DNA check behind it. The CDR3 is 17 amino acids in total, end residues counted. This CDR3 reads CASSQPGQGYYGYTFGS.

The rearrangement uses TRBV7-3 and TRBJ2-6, with a tentative D call TRBD2 (5 bases). CDR3 size: 16 residues. The germline CDR1 and CDR2 sequences are SGHTA and FQGTGA. Trimming stripped 5 bases from V and 1 base from J, with 12 bases between. The CDR3 DNA sequence: TGTGCCAGCAGCCCGCCTGGGAGTTCTGGGGCCAACGTCCTGACTTTC. Translated, it gives CASSPPGSSGANVLTF.

In this sample, this clonotype turned up a few times. V gene TRBV4-1 combines with J gene TRBJ1-1; D is ambiguous. V gave up 0 bases and J gave up 5 bases, with 13 bases separating them. Germline V lookup: CDR1 MGHRA, CDR2 YSYEKL. The CDR3 covers 15 residues. The CDR3 loop is CASSQDTGMWTEAFF. CDR3 sequence (DNA): TGCGCCAGCAGCCAAGATACTGGGATGTGGACTGAAGCTTTCTTT.

As regards this clonotype: The conserved phenylalanine or tryptophan normally closing the CDR3 is absent here, so this likely arose from a read error. The V call is TRBV29-1, the J call TRBJ2-1, with a possible D match to TRBD2 (5 bases). V was shortened by 0 bases and J by 7 bases, with 10 bases between the two germline ends. CDR1 SQVTM and CDR2 ANQGSEA come from the germline V gene. This CDR3 has 13 amino acids. In DNA, the CDR3 is TGCAGCGTTGAAGATGGAGGCGGAAATGAGCAGTTCTCC. It codes for CSVEDGGGNEQFS.

In this sample, this clonotype turned up many times. This chain uses TRBV12-3 or TRBV12-4 with TRBJ1-2, with D possibly being TRBD1 (5 bases). The CDR3 has 17 residues. With 3 bases removed from V and 0 bases from J, the gap between germline ends came to 17 bases. The CDR3 region has the DNA TGTGCCAGCAGTTTGGCGCGGGGGGAATTAGCTAACTATGGCTACACCTTC. This codes for CASSLARGELANYGYTF.